This T cell receptor beta chain was sequenced for a study of blood T cell repertoires in COVID-19. The wider study: Whether acute or convalescent, the COVID-19 samples came from the United States, Italy and Spain.

Source study methods: Estimation of nucleated cell counts was performed using reference gene primer amplification. Only in-frame clones appear in the TCRdb table, and some are missing; sequencing was by immunoSEQ multiplex PCR. The DNA was the basis for D and trimming; V, J and clone size are from that table. The repertoire has roughly 200,000 clones, more than 75% of them found once; the top ten carry approximately 7.2%. The participants were between about 18 and 90 years old and came from under 25 US areas. Cohorts were based on clinical histories the participants reported. V was trimmed by 4 bases and J by 8 bases, leaving 6 bases between them. Looked up from germline, CDR1 is MGHDK and CDR2 is SYGVNS. This CDR3 is 11 amino acids long.

V gene TRBV25-1 combines with J gene TRBJ2-1; weak D call: TRBD1 (5 bases). Sequencing input: PBMCs or T cells enriched from blood (not recorded which). The receptor's source is a man between 25 and 39 years old in a cohort exposed to, infected with or recovered from COVID-19 (not recorded which). As DNA, the CDR3 is TGTGCCAGCAGTGTAGGGGATGAGCAGTTCTTC. Translation gives CASSVGDEQFF.